In this sample, the clone carrying this T cell receptor beta chain turned up a few times. MiXCR, run by TCRdb on the 5' RACE reads, gives a single entry per CDR3 protein. The sample consists of some 730,000 distinct CDR3 sequences, roughly 20% of them appearing once. The data are from a study of identical twins. CDR3 length equals 16 residues. The V segment lost 0 bases and the J segment 7 bases; nucleotides outside the gene matches: 10. Germline CDR1 and CDR2: LGHNA and YNFKEQ. The data also belong to a second study, concerning T cells expressing NK-cell markers. That work states: Similarly, these clonotypes led the CD3+CD56-NKG2C+ fraction as well in a few donors.

The chain is built from TRBV4-2 and TRBJ1-2; the match to TRBD1 covers 8 bases. The TCR was taken from a woman aged 18-30 years in good health. The material sequenced was PBMCs. This CDR3 reads CASSQERTGSFGGYTF. The CDR3 DNA reads TGTGCCAGCAGCCAAGAGAGGACAGGGTCCTTCGGTGGCTACACCTTC.